A single sample gave rise to the 7 T cell receptor beta chains below, sequenced in a study of naive and memory T cell subsets. Both TRBC1 and TRBC2 were covered by a beta constant-region primer of two equimolar oligonucleotides. Each CDR3 protein is one row after TCRdb ran MiXCR on the UMI-ligation and nested PCR reads. Among some 150,000 distinct CDR3 sequences listed, approximately 15% were seen once. The sample comprised naive CD4+ T cells from blood. Receptors were obtained from a human donor in good health.

This chain connects TRBV28 to TRBJ1-1; the match to TRBD1 covers 9 bases. Germline lookup yields CDR1 MDHEN and CDR2 SYDVKM. The CDR3 has 16 residues. Trimming removed 7 bases from V and 2 bases from J; junction bases left unmatched: 11. CDR3 region: CASTFSRGQGNTEAFF. The CDR3 nucleotides read TGTGCCAGCACCTTTTCCCGGGGACAGGGCAACACTGAAGCTTTCTTT.

V is TRBV10-3 and J is TRBJ1-5; perhaps TRBD1 as D (6 bases). Germline V gene sequence: CDR1 ENHRY, CDR2 SYGVKD. There are 14 residues in the CDR3. The V and J ends lost 6 bases and 2 bases respectively, with 11 bases between them. The CDR3 spells CAIRGPGGNQPQHF. In DNA form, the CDR3 reads TGTGCCATCAGGGGGCCAGGGGGCAATCAGCCCCAGCATTTT.

The chain uses TRBV20-1 and TRBJ1-2; no clear D. The CDR3 runs 13 residues. Germline values: CDR1 DFQATT, CDR2 SNEGSKA (reference sequence). V shed 3 bases and J shed 8 bases, with 16 bases lying between them. The CDR3 DNA reads TGCAGTGCTAGTGGGTTTGGCAGGCGAGGCTACACCTTC. This translates into CSASGFGRRGYTF.

The chain is built from TRBV5-1 and TRBJ2-1; TRBD2 matches 13 bases. After removal of 4 bases from V and 15 bases from J, the junction contained 13 bases not matched to a gene. Germline loops: CDR1 SGHRS, CDR2 YFSETQ. This CDR3 is built from 15 residues. The CDR3 is CASSLRTSGSPRWFF. The CDR3 bases are TGCGCCAGCAGCCTAAGGACTAGCGGGAGCCCCCGATGGTTCTTC.

The genes are TRBV5-1 and TRBJ2-5; possibly TRBD2 for D (6 bases). The CDR3 is made up of 15 amino acids. Between the trimmed V and J ends, which lost 0 bases and 1 base, there was a span of 10 bases. Germline CDR1 is SGHRS and CDR2 is YFSETQ. The CDR3 protein is CASSLASELQETQYF. DNA for the CDR3: TGCGCCAGCAGCTTGGCTAGCGAACTCCAAGAGACCCAGTACTTC.

V is TRBV29-1 and J is TRBJ1-4; D may be TRBD1 (6 bases). CDR1 is SQVTM, CDR2 ANQGSEA, per germline. V lost 7 bases and J lost 2, with 17 bases in between. CDR3 size: 15 residues. Here the CDR3 DNA reads TGCAGCGGGAGGAGGGGGACGGGGACTAATGAAAAACTGTTTTTT. This codes for CSGRRGTGTNEKLFF.

The chain is built from TRBV20-1 and TRBJ2-7, with 14 bases fitting TRBD2. CDR3 length: 16 amino acids. The germline gives CDR1 DFQATT, CDR2 SNEGSKA (reference sequence). V lost 5 bases to trimming and J lost 3 bases; unmatched junction nucleotides: 9. CDR3 DNA sequence: TGCAGTGCTGCGGTAGGACTAGCGGGGGGTTTCTACGAGCAGTACTTC. It specifies CSAAVGLAGGFYEQYF.